Sequencing of this TCR beta chain was carried out in a study of shared clonotypes between healthy human individuals. The CDR3 is made up of 13 amino acids. CDR1 is GTSNPN and CDR2 is SVGIG in the germline V gene (reference sequence). V was clipped by 1 base and J by 1 base, with 7 bases between them. The method was immunoSEQ multiplex PCR; TCRdb's version includes in-frame clones alone and lacks a portion of them. The sample records approximately 470,000 clones, around 80% being singletons. The rearrangement uses TRBV30 and TRBJ1-1; unclear D gene. The receptor was isolated from a woman aged 40 to 55 in good health. Some clones in this sample may be carry-over from other donors' samples. The sample taken for sequencing was PBMCs. CDR3 nucleotides: TGTGCCTGGAGTGACACCGCGAACACTGAAGCTTTCTTT. It is translated as CAWSDTANTEAFF.